This T cell receptor (beta chain) came from a study of OX40 agonist ivuxolimab in advanced cancers. Peripheral blood came from all dose cohorts at three timepoints. Clones were read by immunoSEQ multiplex PCR, and TCRdb kept only the in-frame ones, dropping some. The profile shows approximately 59,000 clones, 88% of them singletons. Germline values: CDR1 MDHEN, CDR2 SYDVKM. V shed 1 base and J shed 6 bases, with 13 bases lying between them. There are 15 residues in the CDR3. This chain links TRBV28 with TRBJ1-5, with D possibly matching TRBD1 (6 bases). The material was CD4+ or CD8+ T cells sorted from blood, obtained in a trial of the OX40 agonist ivuxolimab. The sequence was collected from an adult with an advanced solid tumor such as melanoma, head and neck, liver or kidney cancer. CDR3 sequence reads: CASSLYGGVGQPQHF. The CDR3 DNA reads as TGTGCCAGCAGTTTATATGGGGGCGTGGGTCAGCCCCAGCATTTT.